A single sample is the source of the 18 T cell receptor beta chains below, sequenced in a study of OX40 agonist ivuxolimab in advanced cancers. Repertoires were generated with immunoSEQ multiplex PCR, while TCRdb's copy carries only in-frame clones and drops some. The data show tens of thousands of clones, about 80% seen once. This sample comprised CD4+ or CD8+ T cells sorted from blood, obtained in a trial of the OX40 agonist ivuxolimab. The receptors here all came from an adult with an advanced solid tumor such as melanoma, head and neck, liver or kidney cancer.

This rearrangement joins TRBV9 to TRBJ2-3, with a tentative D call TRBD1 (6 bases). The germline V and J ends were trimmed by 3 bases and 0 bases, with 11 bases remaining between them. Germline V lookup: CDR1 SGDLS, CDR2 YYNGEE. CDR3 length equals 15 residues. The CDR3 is CASSAAGQSTDTQYF. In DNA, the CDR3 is TGTGCCAGCAGCGCCGCCGGACAGAGCACAGATACGCAGTATTTT.

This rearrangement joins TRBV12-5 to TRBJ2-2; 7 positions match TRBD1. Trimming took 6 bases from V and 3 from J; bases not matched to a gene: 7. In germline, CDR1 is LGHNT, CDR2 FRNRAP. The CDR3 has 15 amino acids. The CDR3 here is CASGFRQGYTGELFF. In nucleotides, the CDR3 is TGTGCTAGTGGCTTCCGACAGGGCTACACCGGGGAGCTGTTTTTT.

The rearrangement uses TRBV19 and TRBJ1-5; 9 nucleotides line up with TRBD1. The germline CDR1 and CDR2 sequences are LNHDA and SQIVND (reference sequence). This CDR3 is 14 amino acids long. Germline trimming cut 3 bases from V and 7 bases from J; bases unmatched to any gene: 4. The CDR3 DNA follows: TGTGCCAGTAGTATCGTGGGGACAGGGCAGCCCCAGCATTTT. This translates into CASSIVGTGQPQHF.

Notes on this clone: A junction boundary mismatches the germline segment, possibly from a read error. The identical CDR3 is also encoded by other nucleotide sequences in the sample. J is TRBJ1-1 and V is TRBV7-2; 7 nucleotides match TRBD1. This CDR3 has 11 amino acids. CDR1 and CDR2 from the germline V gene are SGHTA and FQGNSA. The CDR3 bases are TGCGCCAGCAGCTGGCAGGGGGAGGCTTTCTTT. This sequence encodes CASSWQGEAFF.

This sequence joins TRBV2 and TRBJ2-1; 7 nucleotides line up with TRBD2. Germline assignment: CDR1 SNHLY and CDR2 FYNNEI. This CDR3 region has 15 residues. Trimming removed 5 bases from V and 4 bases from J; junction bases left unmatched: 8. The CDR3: CASSSGLEGYNEQFF. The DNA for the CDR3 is TGTGCCAGCAGTAGCGGACTAGAGGGATACAATGAGCAGTTCTTC.

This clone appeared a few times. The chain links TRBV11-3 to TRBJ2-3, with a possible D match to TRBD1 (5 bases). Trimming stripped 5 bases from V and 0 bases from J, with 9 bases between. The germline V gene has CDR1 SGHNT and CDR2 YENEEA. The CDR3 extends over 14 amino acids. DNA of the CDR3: TGTGCCAGCAGCGCATACAGGAGCACAGATACGCAGTATTTT. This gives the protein CASSAYRSTDTQYF.

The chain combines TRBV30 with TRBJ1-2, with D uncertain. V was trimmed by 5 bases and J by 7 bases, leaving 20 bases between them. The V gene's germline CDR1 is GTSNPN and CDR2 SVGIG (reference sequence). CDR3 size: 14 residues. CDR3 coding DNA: TGTGCCTGGGGCTTAAGACGATCCGATAGTGGCTACACCTTC. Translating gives CAWGLRRSDSGYTF.

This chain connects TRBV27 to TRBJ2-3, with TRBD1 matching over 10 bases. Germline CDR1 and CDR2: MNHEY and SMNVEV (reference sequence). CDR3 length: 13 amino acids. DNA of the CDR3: TGTGCTTCTGGGACAGGGGACGGTGATACGCAGTATTTT. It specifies CASGTGDGDTQYF.

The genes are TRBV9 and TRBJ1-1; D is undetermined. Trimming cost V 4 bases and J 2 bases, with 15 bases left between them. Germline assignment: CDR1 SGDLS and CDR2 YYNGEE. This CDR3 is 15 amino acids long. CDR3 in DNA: TGTGCCAGCAGCCCCCCCGGATGGCCCAACACTGAAGCTTTCTTT. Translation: CASSPPGWPNTEAFF.

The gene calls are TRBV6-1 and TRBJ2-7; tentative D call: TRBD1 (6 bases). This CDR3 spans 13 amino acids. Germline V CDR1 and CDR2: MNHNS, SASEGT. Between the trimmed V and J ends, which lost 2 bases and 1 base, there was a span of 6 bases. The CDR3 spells CASSERGSYEQYF. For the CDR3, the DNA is TGTGCCAGCAGTGAAAGGGGGTCCTACGAGCAGTACTTC.

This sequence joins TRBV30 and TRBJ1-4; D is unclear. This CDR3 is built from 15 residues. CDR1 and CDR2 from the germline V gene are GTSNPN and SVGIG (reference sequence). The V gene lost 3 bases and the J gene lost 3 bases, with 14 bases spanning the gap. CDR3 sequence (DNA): TGTGCCTGGAGCCCTATGGGCTTGGCTAATGAAAAACTGTTTTTT. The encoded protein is CAWSPMGLANEKLFF.

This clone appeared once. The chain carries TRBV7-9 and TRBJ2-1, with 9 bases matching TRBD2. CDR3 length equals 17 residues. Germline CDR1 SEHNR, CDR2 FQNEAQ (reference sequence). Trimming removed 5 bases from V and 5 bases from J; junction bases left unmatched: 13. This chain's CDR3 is CASSVRSGTSTNNEQFF. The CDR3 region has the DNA TGTGCCAGCAGCGTACGCTCCGGGACTAGCACCAACAATGAGCAGTTCTTC.

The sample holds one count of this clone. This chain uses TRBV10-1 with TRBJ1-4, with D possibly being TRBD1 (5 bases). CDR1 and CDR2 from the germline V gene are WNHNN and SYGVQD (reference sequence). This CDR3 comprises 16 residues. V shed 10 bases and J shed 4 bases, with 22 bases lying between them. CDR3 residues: CATTNRRGRSNEKLFF. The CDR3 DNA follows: TGCGCCACCACTAATCGTCGGGGACGGAGTAATGAAAAACTGTTTTTT.

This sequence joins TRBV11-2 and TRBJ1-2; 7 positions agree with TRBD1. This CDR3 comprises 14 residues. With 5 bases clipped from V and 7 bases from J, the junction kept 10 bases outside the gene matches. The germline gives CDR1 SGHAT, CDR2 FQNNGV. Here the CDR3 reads CASSPTDRRGGYTF. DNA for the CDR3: TGTGCCAGCAGCCCAACGGACAGGAGGGGTGGCTACACCTTC.

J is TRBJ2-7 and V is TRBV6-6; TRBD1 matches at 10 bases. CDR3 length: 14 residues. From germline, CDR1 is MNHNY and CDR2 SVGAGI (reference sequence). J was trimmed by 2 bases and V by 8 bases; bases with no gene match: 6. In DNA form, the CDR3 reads TGTGCCAGCTGTGTAGGACAGGGGGCCTACGAGCAGTACTTC. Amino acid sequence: CASCVGQGAYEQYF.

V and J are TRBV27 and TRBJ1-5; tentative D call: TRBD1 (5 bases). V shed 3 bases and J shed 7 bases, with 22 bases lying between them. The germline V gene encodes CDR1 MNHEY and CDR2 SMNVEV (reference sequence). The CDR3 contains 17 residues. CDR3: CASSFYPIGAGSQPQHF. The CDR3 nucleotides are TGTGCCAGCAGTTTTTACCCCATAGGGGCGGGGAGCCAGCCCCAGCATTTT.

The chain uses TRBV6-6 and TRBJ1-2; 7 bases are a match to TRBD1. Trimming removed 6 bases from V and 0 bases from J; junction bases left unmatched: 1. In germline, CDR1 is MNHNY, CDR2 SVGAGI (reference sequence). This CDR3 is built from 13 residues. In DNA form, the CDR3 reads TGTGCCAGCAGGGGACAGCCTAACTATGGCTACACCTTC. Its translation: CASRGQPNYGYTF.

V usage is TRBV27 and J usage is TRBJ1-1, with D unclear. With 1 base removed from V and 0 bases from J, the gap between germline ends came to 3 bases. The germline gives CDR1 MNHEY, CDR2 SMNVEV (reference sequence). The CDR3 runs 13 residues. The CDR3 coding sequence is TGTGCCAGCAGTTTATACATGAACACTGAAGCTTTCTTT. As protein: CASSLYMNTEAFF.